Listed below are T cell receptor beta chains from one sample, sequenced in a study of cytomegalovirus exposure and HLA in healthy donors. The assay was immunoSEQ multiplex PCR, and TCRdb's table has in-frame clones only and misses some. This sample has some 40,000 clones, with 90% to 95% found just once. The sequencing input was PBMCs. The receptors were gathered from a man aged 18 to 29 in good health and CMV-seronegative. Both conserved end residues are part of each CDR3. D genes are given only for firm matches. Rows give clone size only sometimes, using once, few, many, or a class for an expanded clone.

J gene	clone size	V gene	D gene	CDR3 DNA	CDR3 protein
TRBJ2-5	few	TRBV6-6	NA	TGTGCCAGCAGTTACTCGACTCTGGAGACCCAGTACTTC	CASSYSTLETQYF
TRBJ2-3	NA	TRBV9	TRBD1	TGTGCCAGCAGCACGACAGGGGATACGCAGTATTTT	CASSTTGDTQYF
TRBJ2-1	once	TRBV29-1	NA	TGCGGCTCCTCCTCTGGCTGGAGCTCCTACAATGAGCAGTTCTTC	CGSSSGWSSYNEQFF
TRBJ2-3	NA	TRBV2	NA	TGTGCCAGCAGTGAACGTCAGACTGACGATACGCAGTATTTT	CASSERQTDDTQYF
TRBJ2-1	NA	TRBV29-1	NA	TGCAGCGTTGGACAGACCAATGAGCAGTTCTTC	CSVGQTNEQFF
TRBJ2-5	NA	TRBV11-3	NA	TGTGCCAGCAGCTCCGGGAGAGGGGAGACCCAGTACTTC	CASSSGRGETQYF
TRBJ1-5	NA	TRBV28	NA	TGTGCCACCCTGGCCATAAATCCCTCGGGGCAGCCCCAGCATTTT	CATLAINPSGQPQHF
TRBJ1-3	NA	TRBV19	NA	TGTGCCAGTAGAACCCTGGGAGAAGGAAACACCATATATTTT	CASRTLGEGNTIYF
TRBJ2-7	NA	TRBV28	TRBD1	TGTGCCAGCAGTTCGGGACAGCACTACGAGCAGTACTTC	CASSSGQHYEQYF
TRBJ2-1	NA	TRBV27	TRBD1	TGTGCCAGCAGTGCAGACAGGGGGCCTCCCTACAATGAGCAGTTCTTC	CASSADRGPPYNEQFF
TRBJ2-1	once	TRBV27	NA	TGTGCCAGCAGTTTACGTGTTCCGACGGGGGAGCAGTTCTTC	CASSLRVPTGEQFF